These T cell receptor beta chains were read from a single sample in a study of prognosis after radiotherapy for stage I lung cancer. TCRdb reprocessed the multiplex PCR reads via MiXCR and lists one record per CDR3 protein. In the table there are roughly 17,000 distinct CDR3 sequences, 29% of which are singletons. The sequences come from PBMCs, collected before or after stereotactic body radiation therapy (not recorded which). The receptors stem from a donor of 50 years or more with non-small cell lung cancer. CDR3s leave out the opening cysteine and the closing phenylalanine or tryptophan. D genes are given only for firm matches.

D: NA; V: TRBV30; CDR3: AWASPPRGYEKY
D: NA; V: TRBV5-4; CDR3: ASSPEMRSTGELF
D: NA; V: TRBV4-2; CDR3: ASSQGQPSPNEKLF
D: TRBD1; V: TRBV19; CDR3: ASSHDGTAYGYT
D: TRBD1; V: TRBV2; CDR3: ASSQTGQNTEAF
D: TRBD2; V: TRBV6-2/TRBV6-3; CDR3: ASRGNSGSPYQENQY
D: TRBD2; V: TRBV6-5; CDR3: ASSYPRAIGRCGHRYAV
D: TRBD2; V: TRBV19; CDR3: ASSQGLTSGRAHSEQF
D: TRBD1; V: TRBV5-4; CDR3: ATKDRDADTQY
D: TRBD2; V: TRBV6-1; CDR3: ASTYPLAGGYNEQL
D: NA; V: TRBV7-3; CDR3: ASSPRGVNSYNEQY
D: NA; V: TRBV6-1; CDR3: ASSPKVEQPQH
D: NA; V: TRBV5-1; CDR3: ASSLASAGELF
D: NA; V: TRBV7-9; CDR3: ASSSGSGSDTQY
D: NA; V: TRBV12-3/TRBV12-4; CDR3: ASRPGTSSNQPQH
D: TRBD1; V: TRBV9; CDR3: ASSVDPPRGPHSYNEQF
D: TRBD1; V: TRBV14; CDR3: ASSLLTGVYNEQF
D: NA; V: TRBV4-1; CDR3: ASSQGRATGELF
D: TRBD2; V: TRBV6-5; CDR3: ASSPVAGGSGELF
D: NA; V: TRBV5-1; CDR3: ASTPGQGIAEQF
D: TRBD1; V: TRBV20-1; CDR3: SARTGQETQY
D: TRBD1; V: TRBV12-3/TRBV12-4; CDR3: ASSLSGTGNGYT
D: TRBD1; V: TRBV2; CDR3: ASSEEGAPYEQY
D: NA; V: TRBV7-2; CDR3: ASSLKYREYGQPQH
D: NA; V: TRBV2; CDR3: ASSEARSRGYNEQF
D: NA; V: TRBV2; CDR3: ASRVGANSNQPQH
D: TRBD2; V: TRBV29-1; CDR3: SAALAGAIYNEQF
D: NA; V: TRBV5-1; CDR3: ASSSRGEAYEQY
D: TRBD1; V: TRBV27; CDR3: ASNDRDTNEQY
D: NA; V: TRBV7-2; CDR3: ASRPSGISNEKLF
D: TRBD2; V: TRBV7-2; CDR3: ASSGAAGGAYNEQF
D: NA; V: TRBV11-2; CDR3: ASSQQNLGEQF
D: TRBD1; V: TRBV20-1; CDR3: SARHDREGIAGNTIY
D: TRBD1; V: TRBV28; CDR3: ASSSPFVRGPSYEQY
D: TRBD2; V: TRBV30; CDR3: ACGLAGNKETQY
D: NA; V: TRBV7-2; CDR3: ASSQASNQPQH
D: NA; V: TRBV28; CDR3: ASSLGNQAENYEQY
D: TRBD1; V: TRBV19; CDR3: ASSTSRGRLEQF
D: NA; V: TRBV7-4; CDR3: ASSCSVSPSYNEQF
D: NA; V: TRBV4-1; CDR3: ASIQTAPSTDTQY
D: TRBD1; V: TRBV7-9; CDR3: ASSSGQGFETQY
D: TRBD1; V: TRBV10-3; CDR3: AIRTGTGPGANVLT
D: NA; V: TRBV20-1; CDR3: SARDPLARIAKNIQY
D: NA; V: TRBV5-1; CDR3: ASSLHTVMEQY
D: NA; V: TRBV6-1; CDR3: ASSRTRDQPQH
D: NA; V: TRBV12-3/TRBV12-4; CDR3: ASSLAGSTGYT
D: TRBD2; V: TRBV15; CDR3: AIRDIAGEWGYTDTQY
D: TRBD2; V: TRBV30; CDR3: AWTSGSSYEQY
D: NA; V: TRBV9; CDR3: ASSGVGVGNTIY
D: TRBD2; V: TRBV24-1; CDR3: ATSDELAGVGSDTQY
D: NA; V: TRBV5-4; CDR3: ASSLGGPSYNEQF
D: TRBD1; V: TRBV2; CDR3: ASSADRGRSYGYT